One T cell receptor beta chain is described in this entry. Its cognate antigen is unknown. Only in-frame clones appear in the TCRdb table, and some are missing; sequencing was by immunoSEQ multiplex PCR. The sample holds approximately 85,000 clones, roughly nine tenths seen once. In germline, CDR1 is SGHDN, CDR2 FVKESK. Trimming shortened V by 0 bases and J by 13 bases, and 7 bases separated the two germline ends. This CDR3 region has 11 residues. The source of the sample is a study of T cell responses to AZD1222 COVID-19 vaccine. In the study overall: Recipients boosted at about 4 weeks or about 12 weeks are pooled.

The study, taken as a whole, reports: A reported finding is that nearly half of spike-specific TCRs target unmutated variant regions.

The sequences come from peripheral blood, collected on day 0 of AZD1222 vaccination. The V gene is TRBV14, the J gene TRBJ2-4; D unresolved. The TCR was taken from an adult in good health. The CDR3 bases are TGTGCCAGCAGCCAAGATCGTGTCCAGTACTTC. As protein: CASSQDRVQYF.